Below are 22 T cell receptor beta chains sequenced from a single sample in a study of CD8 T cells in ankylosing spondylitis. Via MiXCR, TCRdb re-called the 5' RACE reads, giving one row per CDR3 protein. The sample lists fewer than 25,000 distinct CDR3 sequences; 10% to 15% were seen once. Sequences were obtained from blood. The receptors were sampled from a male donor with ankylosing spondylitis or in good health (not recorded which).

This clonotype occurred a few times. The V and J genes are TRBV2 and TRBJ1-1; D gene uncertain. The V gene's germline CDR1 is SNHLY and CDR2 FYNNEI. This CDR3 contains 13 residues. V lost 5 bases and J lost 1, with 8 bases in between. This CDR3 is CASSFSTNTEAFF. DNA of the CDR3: TGTGCCAGCAGTTTTTCAACGAACACTGAAGCTTTCTTT.

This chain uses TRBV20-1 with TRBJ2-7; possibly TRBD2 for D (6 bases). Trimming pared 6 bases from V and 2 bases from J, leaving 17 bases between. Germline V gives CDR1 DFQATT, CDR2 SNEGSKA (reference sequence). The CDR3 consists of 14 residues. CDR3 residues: CSAIGVAVPYEQYF. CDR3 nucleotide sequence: TGCAGTGCCATTGGGGTAGCGGTCCCCTACGAGCAGTACTTC.

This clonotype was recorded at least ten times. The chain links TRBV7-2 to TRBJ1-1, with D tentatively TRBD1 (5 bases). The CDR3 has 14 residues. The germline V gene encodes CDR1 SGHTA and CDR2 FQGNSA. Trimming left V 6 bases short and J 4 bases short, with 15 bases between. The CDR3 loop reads CASRTKGPGTEAFF. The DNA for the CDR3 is TGTGCCAGCAGGACGAAGGGGCCGGGCACTGAAGCTTTCTTT.

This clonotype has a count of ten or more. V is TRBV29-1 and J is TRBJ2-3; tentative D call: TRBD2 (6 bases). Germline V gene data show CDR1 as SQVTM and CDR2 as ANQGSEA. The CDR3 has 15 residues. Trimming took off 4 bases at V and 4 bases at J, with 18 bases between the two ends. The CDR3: CSVGREAILPDTQYF. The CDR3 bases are TGCAGCGTTGGCAGGGAGGCCATTCTTCCAGATACGCAGTATTTT.

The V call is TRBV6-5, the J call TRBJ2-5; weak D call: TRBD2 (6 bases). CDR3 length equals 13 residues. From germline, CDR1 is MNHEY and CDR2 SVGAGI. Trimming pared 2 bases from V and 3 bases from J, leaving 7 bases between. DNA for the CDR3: TGTGCCAGCAGTTACCGGGGGAAAGAGACCCAGTACTTC. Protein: CASSYRGKETQYF.

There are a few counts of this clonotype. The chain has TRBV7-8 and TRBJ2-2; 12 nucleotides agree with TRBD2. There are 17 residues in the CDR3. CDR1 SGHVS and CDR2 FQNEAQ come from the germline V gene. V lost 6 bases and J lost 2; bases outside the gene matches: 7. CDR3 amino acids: CASSPGLAGPNTGELFF. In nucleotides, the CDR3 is TGTGCCAGCAGTCCCGGACTAGCGGGACCAAACACCGGGGAGCTGTTTTTT.

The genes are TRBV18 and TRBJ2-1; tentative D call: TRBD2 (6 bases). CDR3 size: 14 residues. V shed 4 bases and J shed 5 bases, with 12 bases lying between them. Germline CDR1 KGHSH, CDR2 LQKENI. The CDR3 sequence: CASSLRDSDNEQFF. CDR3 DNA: TGTGCCAGCTCACTAAGGGACTCAGACAATGAGCAGTTCTTC.

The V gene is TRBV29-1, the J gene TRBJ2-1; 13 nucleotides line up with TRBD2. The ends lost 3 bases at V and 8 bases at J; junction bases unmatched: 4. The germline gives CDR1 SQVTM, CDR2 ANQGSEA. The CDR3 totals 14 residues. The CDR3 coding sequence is TGCAGCGTTGATGGACTAGCGGGAGTTCATGAGCAGTTCTTC. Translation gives CSVDGLAGVHEQFF.

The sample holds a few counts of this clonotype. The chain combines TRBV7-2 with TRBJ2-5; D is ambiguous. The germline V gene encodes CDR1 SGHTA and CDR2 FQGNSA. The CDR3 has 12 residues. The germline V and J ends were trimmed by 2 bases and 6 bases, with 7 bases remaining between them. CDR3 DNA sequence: TGTGCCAGCAGCTTATGGGGTCAGACCCAGTACTTC. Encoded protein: CASSLWGQTQYF.

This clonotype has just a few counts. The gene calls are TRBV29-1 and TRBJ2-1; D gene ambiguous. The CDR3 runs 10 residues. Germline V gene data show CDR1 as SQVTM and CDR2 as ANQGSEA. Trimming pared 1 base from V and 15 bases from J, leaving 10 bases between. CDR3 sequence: CSVEGIRLFF. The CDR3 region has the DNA TGCAGCGTTGAAGGGATAAGGCTGTTCTTC.

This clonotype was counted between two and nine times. This chain's CDR3 is CSVDSRGIRETQYF. CDR3 DNA sequence: TGCAGCGTTGACTCTCGGGGTATACGAGAGACCCAGTACTTC. V and J are TRBV29-1 and TRBJ2-5, with D possibly matching TRBD2 (5 bases). The CDR3 consists of 14 residues. Per the germline V gene, CDR1 is SQVTM and CDR2 is ANQGSEA. Trimming removed 3 bases from V and 4 bases from J, with 15 bases in between.

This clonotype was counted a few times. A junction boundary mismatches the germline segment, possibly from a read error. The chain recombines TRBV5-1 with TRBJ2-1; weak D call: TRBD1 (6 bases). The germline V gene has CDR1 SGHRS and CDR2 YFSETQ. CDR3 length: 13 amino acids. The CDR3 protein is CTSSSLQDSEQFF. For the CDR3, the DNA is TGCACCAGCAGCTCTCTACAGGACAGCGAGCAGTTCTTC.

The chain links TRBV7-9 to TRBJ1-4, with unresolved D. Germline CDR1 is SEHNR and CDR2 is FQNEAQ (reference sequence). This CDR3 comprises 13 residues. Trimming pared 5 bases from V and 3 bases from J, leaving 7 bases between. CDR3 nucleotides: TGTGCCAGCAGCGACACTTCTAATGAAAAACTGTTTTTT. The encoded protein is CASSDTSNEKLFF.

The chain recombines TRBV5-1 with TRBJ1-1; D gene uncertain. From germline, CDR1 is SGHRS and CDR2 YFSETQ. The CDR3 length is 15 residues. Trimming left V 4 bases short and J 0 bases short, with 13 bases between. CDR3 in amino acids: CASSPGPQMNTEAFF. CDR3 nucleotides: TGCGCCAGCAGCCCGGGTCCCCAAATGAACACTGAAGCTTTCTTT.

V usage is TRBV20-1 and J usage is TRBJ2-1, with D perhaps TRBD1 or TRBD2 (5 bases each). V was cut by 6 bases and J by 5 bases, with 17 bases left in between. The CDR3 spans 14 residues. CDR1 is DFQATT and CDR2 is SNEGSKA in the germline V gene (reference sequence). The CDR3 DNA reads TGCAGTGCCAGGGCGGGTACAGAGAACAATGAGCAGTTCTTC. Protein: CSARAGTENNEQFF.

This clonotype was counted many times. The CDR3 loop is CSGTRNTEAFF. As DNA, the CDR3 is TGCAGCGGAACACGAAACACTGAAGCTTTCTTT. This rearrangement joins TRBV29-1 to TRBJ1-1; D unresolved. CDR1 and CDR2 from the germline V gene are SQVTM and ANQGSEA. This CDR3 spans 11 amino acids. The ends were cut back, 7 bases at V and 2 bases at J, with 8 bases in the middle. Supplemented by reference TRBV29-1 and TRBJ1-1, the full variable domain reads SAVISQKPSRDICQRGTSLTIQCQVDSQVTMMFWYRQQPGQSLTLIATANQGSEATYESGFVIDKFPISRPNLTFSTLTVSNMSPEDSSIYLCSGTRNTEAFFGQGTRLTVV.

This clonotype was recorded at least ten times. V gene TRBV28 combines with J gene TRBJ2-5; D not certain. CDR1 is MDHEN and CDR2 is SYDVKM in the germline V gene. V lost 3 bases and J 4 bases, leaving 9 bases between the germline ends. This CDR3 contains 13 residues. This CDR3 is CASSLAVLETQYF. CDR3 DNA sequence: TGTGCCAGCAGTTTGGCGGTTTTAGAGACCCAGTACTTC.

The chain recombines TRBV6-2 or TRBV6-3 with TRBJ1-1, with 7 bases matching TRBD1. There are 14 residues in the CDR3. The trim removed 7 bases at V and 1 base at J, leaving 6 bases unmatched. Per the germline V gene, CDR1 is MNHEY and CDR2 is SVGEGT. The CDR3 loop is CASTRQGPNTEAFF. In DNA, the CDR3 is TGTGCCAGCACCCGACAGGGACCGAACACTGAAGCTTTCTTT.

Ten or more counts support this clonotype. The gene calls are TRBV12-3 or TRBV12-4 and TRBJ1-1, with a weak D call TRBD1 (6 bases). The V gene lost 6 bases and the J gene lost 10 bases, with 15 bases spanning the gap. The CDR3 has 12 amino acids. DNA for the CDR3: TGTGCCAGCAGAGCGTACCAGGGGAGAGCTTTCTTT. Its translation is CASRAYQGRAFF.

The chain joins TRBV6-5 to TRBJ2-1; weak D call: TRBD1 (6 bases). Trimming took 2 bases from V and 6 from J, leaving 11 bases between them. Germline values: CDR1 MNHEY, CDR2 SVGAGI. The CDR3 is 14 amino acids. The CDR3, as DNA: TGTGCCAGCAGTTACGGTGGGGGCGGCAATGAGCAGTTCTTC. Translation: CASSYGGGGNEQFF.

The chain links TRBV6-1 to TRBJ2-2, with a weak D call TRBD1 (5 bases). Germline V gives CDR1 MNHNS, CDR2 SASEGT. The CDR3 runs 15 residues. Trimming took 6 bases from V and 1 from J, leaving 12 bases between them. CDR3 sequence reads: CASSRTGLNTGELFF. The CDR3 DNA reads TGTGCCAGCAGCCGAACAGGATTGAACACCGGGGAGCTGTTTTTT.

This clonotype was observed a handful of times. In DNA form, the CDR3 reads TGTGCCAGCAGTTTGGAGGACAGGTTCTCCTACGAGCAGTACGTC. It specifies CASSLEDRFSYEQYV. The chain recombines TRBV28 with TRBJ2-7; 7 nucleotides align to TRBD1. The CDR3 extends over 15 amino acids. J was trimmed by 0 bases and V by 3 bases; bases with no gene match: 5. Germline V gene sequence: CDR1 MDHEN, CDR2 SYDVKM.